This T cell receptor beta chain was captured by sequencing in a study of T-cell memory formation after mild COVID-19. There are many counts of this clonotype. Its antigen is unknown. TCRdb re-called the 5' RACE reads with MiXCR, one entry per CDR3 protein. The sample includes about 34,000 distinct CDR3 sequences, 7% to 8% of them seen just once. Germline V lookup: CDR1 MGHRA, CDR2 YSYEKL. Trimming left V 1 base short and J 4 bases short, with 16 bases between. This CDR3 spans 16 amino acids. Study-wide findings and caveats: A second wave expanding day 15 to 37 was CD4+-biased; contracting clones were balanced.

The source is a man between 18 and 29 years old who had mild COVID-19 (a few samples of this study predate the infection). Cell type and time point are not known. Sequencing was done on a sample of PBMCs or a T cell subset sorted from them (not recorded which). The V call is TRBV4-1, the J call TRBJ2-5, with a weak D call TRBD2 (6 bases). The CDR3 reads CASSQVGTPITETQYF. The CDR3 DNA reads TGCGCCAGCAGCCAAGTTGGGACTCCTATTACAGAGACCCAGTACTTC.